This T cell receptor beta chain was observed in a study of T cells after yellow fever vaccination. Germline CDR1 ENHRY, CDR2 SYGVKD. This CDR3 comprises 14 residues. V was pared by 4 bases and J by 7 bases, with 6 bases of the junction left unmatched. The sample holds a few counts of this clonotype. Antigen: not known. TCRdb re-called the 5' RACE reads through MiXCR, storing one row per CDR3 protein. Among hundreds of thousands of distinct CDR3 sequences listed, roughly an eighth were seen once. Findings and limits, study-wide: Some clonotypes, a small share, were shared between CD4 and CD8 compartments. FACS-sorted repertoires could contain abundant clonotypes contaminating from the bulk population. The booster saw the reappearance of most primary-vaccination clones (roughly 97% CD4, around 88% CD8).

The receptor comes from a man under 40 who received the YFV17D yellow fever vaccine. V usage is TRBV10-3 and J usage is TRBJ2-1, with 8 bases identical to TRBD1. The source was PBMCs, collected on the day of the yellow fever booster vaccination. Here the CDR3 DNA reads TGTGCCATCAGTGGACAGGGGAGTTCGAATGAGCAGTTCTTC. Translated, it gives CAISGQGSSNEQFF.